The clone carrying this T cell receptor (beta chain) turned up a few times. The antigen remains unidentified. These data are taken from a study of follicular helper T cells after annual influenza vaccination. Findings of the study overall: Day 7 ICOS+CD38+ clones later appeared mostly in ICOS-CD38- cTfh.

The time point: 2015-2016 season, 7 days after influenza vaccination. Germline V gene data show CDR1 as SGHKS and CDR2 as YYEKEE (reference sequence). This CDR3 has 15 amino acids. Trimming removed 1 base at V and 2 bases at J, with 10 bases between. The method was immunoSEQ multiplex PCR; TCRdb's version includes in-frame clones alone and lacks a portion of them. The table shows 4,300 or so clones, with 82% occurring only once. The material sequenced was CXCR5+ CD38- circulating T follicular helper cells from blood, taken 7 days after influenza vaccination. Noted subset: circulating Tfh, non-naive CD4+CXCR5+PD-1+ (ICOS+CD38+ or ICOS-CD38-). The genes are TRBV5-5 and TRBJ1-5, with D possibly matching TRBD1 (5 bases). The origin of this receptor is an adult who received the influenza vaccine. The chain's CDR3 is CASSLLGDGNQPQHF. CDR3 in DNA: TGTGCCAGCAGCTTGTTGGGGGATGGCAATCAGCCCCAGCATTTT.